Each of the 2 T cell receptor beta chains below was sequenced from the same sample in a study of cytomegalovirus exposure and HLA in healthy donors. The PCR employed 60 Vbeta primers together with 13 Jbeta primers. Assay used: immunoSEQ multiplex PCR; TCRdb lists only in-frame clones, some missing. The data contain 120,000 to 150,000 clones, over 65% of them singletons. Material for sequencing was PBMCs. The source of these receptors is a man aged 35-49 years in good health and CMV-seropositive.

The V and J genes are TRBV2 and TRBJ1-1, with 7 positions matching TRBD1. The CDR3 contains 14 residues. V trimming: 3 bases; J trimming: 3 bases; junction bases outside the gene matches: 4. Germline CDR1 SNHLY, CDR2 FYNNEI. Here the CDR3 reads CASSDEGADTEAFF. CDR3 nucleotide sequence: TGTGCCAGCAGTGACGAGGGGGCGGACACTGAAGCTTTCTTT.

This chain joins TRBV9 and TRBJ2-3; D ambiguous. The CDR3 extends over 13 amino acids. V was cut by 4 bases and J by 0 bases, with 6 bases left in between. Germline CDR1 is SGDLS and CDR2 is YYNGEE. This CDR3 is CASSPTSTDTQYF. DNA of the CDR3: TGTGCCAGCAGCCCCACTAGCACAGATACGCAGTATTTT.